This T cell receptor beta chain was documented in a study of blood T cell repertoires in COVID-19. TCRdb keeps only in-frame clones here, not all; method: immunoSEQ multiplex PCR. The profile shows about 190,000 clones, more than 85% of them singletons. CDR1 is GTSNPN and CDR2 is SVGIG in the germline V gene (reference sequence). The CDR3 covers 11 residues. The V gene lost 8 bases and the J gene lost 8 bases, with 15 bases spanning the gap. V and J are TRBV30 and TRBJ1-1; the D is unclear. The clonotype comes from a man younger than 40 with acute or convalescent COVID-19. Sequences were obtained from peripheral blood. The DNA of the CDR3 is TGTGCCACATACCGAGGTCTAGAAGCTTTCTTT. Residues: CATYRGLEAFF.